The 14 T cell receptor beta chains presented below share a single source sample, sequenced in a study of blood T cell repertoires in COVID-19. The data were produced by immunoSEQ multiplex PCR, yet TCRdb's version contains in-frame clones alone and is incomplete. Seen here are some 150,000 clones, approximately 87% observed once, and the top ten hold 8% to 9%. Sequencing was performed on peripheral blood. The receptors were sampled from a woman aged 50 to 60 with active or convalescent COVID-19.

This clone was seen a few times. The chain couples TRBV7-8 to TRBJ1-1; 7 bases agree with TRBD1. Germline V gene lookup returns CDR1 SGHVS and CDR2 FQNEAQ. J gave up 11 bases and V 5 bases, and 11 bases lay outside the gene matches. This CDR3 spans 13 amino acids. The CDR3 DNA follows: TGTGCCAGCAGCGACCCGAGGGGGCGGAAGGCTTTCTTT. Residues: CASSDPRGRKAFF.

The chain recombines TRBV25-1 with TRBJ1-4, with 7 bases that match TRBD1. Germline values: CDR1 MGHDK, CDR2 SYGVNS. The CDR3 covers 15 residues. V dropped 3 bases and J dropped 6; count of bases not matched to a gene: 7. CDR3 sequence: CASSDLTGFYEKLFF. The CDR3 DNA reads TGTGCCAGCAGTGACTTGACAGGGTTCTATGAAAAACTGTTTTTT.

This clone was recorded a few times. This chain connects TRBV4-3 to TRBJ2-3; possibly TRBD2 for D (6 bases). V gave up 0 bases and J gave up 8 bases, with 15 bases separating them. CDR1 and CDR2 (germline): LGHNA, YSLEER. This CDR3 region has 15 residues. The CDR3 loop reads CASSQDRASATTQYF. CDR3 bases: TGCGCCAGCAGCCAAGATCGAGCTAGCGCTACTACGCAGTATTTT.

The J gene is TRBJ1-6, the V gene TRBV10-2; 9 bases agree with TRBD1. The V gene's germline CDR1 is WSHSY and CDR2 SAAADI. V lost 8 bases and J lost 6; bases outside the gene matches: 2. The CDR3 runs to 13 residues. CDR3 sequence: CASRDRANSPLHF. The CDR3 bases are TGCGCCAGCCGGGACAGGGCTAATTCACCCCTCCACTTT.

The chain couples TRBV6-5 to TRBJ1-2; D not resolved. The germline V and J ends were trimmed by 5 bases and 7 bases, with 11 bases remaining between them. Germline-derived CDR1 and CDR2 are MNHEY and SVGAGI. The CDR3 contains 12 residues. The CDR3 sequence: CASSPLTSGYTF. The CDR3 DNA reads TGTGCCAGCAGTCCCCTGACTTCTGGCTACACCTTC.

This clone was counted a single time. The chain combines TRBV9 with TRBJ2-2; the match to TRBD2 covers 8 bases. Germline V gene sequence: CDR1 SGDLS, CDR2 YYNGEE. J gave up 2 bases and V 0 bases, and 18 bases lay outside the gene matches. The CDR3 spans 21 residues. The CDR3 spells CASSVAWGTSIGQGNTGELFF. In DNA form, the CDR3 reads TGTGCCAGCAGCGTAGCGTGGGGGACTAGTATAGGCCAGGGCAACACCGGGGAGCTGTTTTTT.

The rearrangement links TRBV3-1 (or the pseudogene TRBV3-2) to TRBJ1-4; maybe TRBD1 (6 bases). The CDR3 spans 16 residues. Trimming left V 5 bases short and J 4 bases short, with 17 bases between. Germline CDR1 is LGHDT and CDR2 is YNNKEL (reference sequence). The CDR3 spells CASSGRKGDLNEKLFF. For the CDR3, the DNA is TGTGCCAGCAGCGGACGAAAGGGGGACCTTAATGAAAAACTGTTTTTT.

This chain joins TRBV7-3 and TRBJ2-3, with 9 bases matching TRBD2. The J segment lost 6 bases and the V segment lost 4 bases, leaving 5 bases of the junction unmatched. CDR1 is SGHTA and CDR2 is FQGTGA in the germline V gene. The CDR3 runs 14 residues. The CDR3 protein is CASSSGLARDTQYF. The DNA of the CDR3 is TGTGCCAGCAGCTCCGGACTAGCGAGGGATACGCAGTATTTT. Filled out from reference TRBV7-3 and TRBJ2-3, the complete variable domain reads GAGVSQTPSNKVTEKGKYVELRCDPISGHTALYWYRQSLGQGPEFLIYFQGTGAADDSGLPNDRFFAVRPEGSVSTLKIQRTERGDSAVYLCASSSGLARDTQYFGPGTRLTVL.

The rearrangement links TRBV5-4 to TRBJ2-4; TRBD2 might be the D (5 bases). The CDR3 is 15 residues long. With 0 bases removed from V and 0 bases from J, the gap between germline ends came to 7 bases. Per the germline V gene, CDR1 is SGHNT and CDR2 is YYREEE (reference sequence). CDR3 bases: TGTGCCAGCAGCTTGGGGACTCTAGCCAAAAACATTCAGTACTTC. Residues: CASSLGTLAKNIQYF. Together with reference TRBV5-4 and TRBJ2-4, the CDR3 gives the full variable domain: ETGVTQSPTHLIKTRGQQVTLRCSSQSGHNTVSWYQQALGQGPQFIFQYYREEENGRGNFPPRFSGLQFPNYSSELNVNALELDDSALYLCASSLGTLAKNIQYFGAGTRLSVL.

The J gene is TRBJ2-2, the V gene TRBV7-2; 7 bases are shared with TRBD2. The ends lost 1 base at V and 1 base at J; junction bases unmatched: 3. Germline values: CDR1 SGHTA, CDR2 FQGNSA. CDR3 size: 16 residues. In DNA, the CDR3 is TGTGCCAGCAGCTTAGAAAGCGGGGTGAACACCGGGGAGCTGTTTTTT. Its protein product is CASSLESGVNTGELFF.

This chain links TRBV28 with TRBJ1-1, with D maybe TRBD1 (5 bases). In germline, CDR1 is MDHEN, CDR2 SYDVKM. This CDR3 spans 14 amino acids. Trimming cost V 4 bases and J 0 bases, with 9 bases left between them. The CDR3 sequence is CASSWQGVNTEAFF. CDR3 in DNA: TGTGCCAGCAGTTGGCAGGGTGTGAACACTGAAGCTTTCTTT.

V gene TRBV6-2 or TRBV6-3 combines with J gene TRBJ2-2, with TRBD1 matching 9 bases. Germline V gene data show CDR1 as MNHEY and CDR2 as SVGEGT. The CDR3 is 14 residues long. The V and J ends lost 6 bases and 8 bases, in that order; junction bases with no gene match: 7. The CDR3 DNA is TGTGCCAGCAGCCCGGGACAGGGCTGGGGGGAGCTGTTTTTT. Translation: CASSPGQGWGELFF.

This sequence joins TRBV7-9 and TRBJ2-1; perhaps TRBD2 as D (5 bases). Germline V gives CDR1 SEHNR, CDR2 FQNEAQ (reference sequence). With 6 bases removed from V and 8 bases from J, the gap between germline ends came to 14 bases. This CDR3 has 13 amino acids. The CDR3 is CASSPGLFDEQFF. In nucleotides, the CDR3 is TGTGCCAGCAGTCCCGGACTTTTCGATGAGCAGTTCTTC.

V and J are TRBV6-5 and TRBJ1-2; 10 bases map to TRBD1. Germline CDR1 and CDR2: MNHEY and SVGAGI. The ends lost 9 bases at V and 8 bases at J; junction bases unmatched: 9. The CDR3 extends over 13 amino acids. CDR3 sequence (DNA): TGTGCCAGTAAGGGGGGACAGGGGAACGGCTACACCTTC. Its protein is CASKGGQGNGYTF.